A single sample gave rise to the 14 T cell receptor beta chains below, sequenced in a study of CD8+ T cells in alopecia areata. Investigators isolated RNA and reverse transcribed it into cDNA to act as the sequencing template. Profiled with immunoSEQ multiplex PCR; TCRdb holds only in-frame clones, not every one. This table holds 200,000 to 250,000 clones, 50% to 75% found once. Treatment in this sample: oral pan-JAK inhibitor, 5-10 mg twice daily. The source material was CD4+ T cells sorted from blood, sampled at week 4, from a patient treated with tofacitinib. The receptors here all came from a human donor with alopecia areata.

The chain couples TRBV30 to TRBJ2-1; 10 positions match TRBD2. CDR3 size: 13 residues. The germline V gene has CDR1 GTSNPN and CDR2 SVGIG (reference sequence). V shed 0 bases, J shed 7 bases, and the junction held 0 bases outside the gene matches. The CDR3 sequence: CAWSVSGGNEQFF. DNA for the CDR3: TGTGCCTGGAGTGTTAGCGGGGGGAATGAGCAGTTCTTC. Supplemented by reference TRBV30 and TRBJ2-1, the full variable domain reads SQTIHQWPATLVQPVGSPLSLECTVEGTSNPNLYWYRQAAGRGLQLLFYSVGIGQISSEVPQNLSASRPQDRQFILSSKKLLLSDSGFYLCAWSVSGGNEQFFGPGTRLTVL.

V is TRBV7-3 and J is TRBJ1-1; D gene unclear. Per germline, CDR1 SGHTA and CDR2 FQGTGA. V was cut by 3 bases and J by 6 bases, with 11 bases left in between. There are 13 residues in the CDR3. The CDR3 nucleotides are TGTGCCAGCAGCTTTTTTGGAGCGCCTGAAGCTTTCTTT. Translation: CASSFFGAPEAFF.

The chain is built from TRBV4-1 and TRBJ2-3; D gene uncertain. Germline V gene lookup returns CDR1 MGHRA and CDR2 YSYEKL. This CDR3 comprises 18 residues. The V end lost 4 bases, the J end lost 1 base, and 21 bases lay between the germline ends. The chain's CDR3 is CASSPRSIIAARTDTQYF. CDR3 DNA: TGCGCCAGCAGCCCACGGAGCATAATAGCCGCTCGCACAGATACGCAGTATTTT.

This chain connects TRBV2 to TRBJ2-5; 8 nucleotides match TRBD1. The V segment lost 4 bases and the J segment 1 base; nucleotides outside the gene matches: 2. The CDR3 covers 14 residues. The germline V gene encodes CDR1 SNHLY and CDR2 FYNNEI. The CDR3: CASSGTGSQETQYF. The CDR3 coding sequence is TGTGCCAGCAGTGGGACAGGGTCCCAAGAGACCCAGTACTTC. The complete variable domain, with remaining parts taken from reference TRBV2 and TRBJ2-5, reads EPEVTQTPSHQVTQMGQEVILRCVPISNHLYFYWYRQILGQKVEFLVSFYNNEISEKSEIFDDQFSVERPDGSNFTLKIRSTKLEDSAMYFCASSGTGSQETQYFGPGTRLLVL.

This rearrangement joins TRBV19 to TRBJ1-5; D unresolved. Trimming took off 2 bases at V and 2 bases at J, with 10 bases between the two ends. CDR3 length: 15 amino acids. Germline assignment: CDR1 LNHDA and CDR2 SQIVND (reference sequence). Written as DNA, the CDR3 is TGTGCCAGTAGTATACAAGCTTTTGGCAATCAGCCCCAGCATTTT. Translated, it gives CASSIQAFGNQPQHF.

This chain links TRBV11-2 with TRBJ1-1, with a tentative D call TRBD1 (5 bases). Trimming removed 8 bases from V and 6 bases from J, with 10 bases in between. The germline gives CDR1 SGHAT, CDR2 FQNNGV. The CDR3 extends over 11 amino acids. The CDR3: CASGGAPEAFF. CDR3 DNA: TGTGCCAGCGGAGGGGCCCCTGAAGCTTTCTTT.

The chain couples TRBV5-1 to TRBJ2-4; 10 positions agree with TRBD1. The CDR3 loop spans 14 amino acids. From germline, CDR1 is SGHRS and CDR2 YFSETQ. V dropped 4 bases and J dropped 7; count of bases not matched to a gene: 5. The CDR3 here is CASSLGQGSNIQYF. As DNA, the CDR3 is TGCGCCAGCAGCCTGGGACAGGGGTCGAACATTCAGTACTTC. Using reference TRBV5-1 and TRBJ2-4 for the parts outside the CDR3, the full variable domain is KAGVTQTPRYLIKTRGQQVTLSCSPISGHRSVSWYQQTPGQGLQFLFEYFSETQRNKGNFPGRFSGRQFSNSRSEMNVSTLELGDSALYLCASSLGQGSNIQYFGAGTRLSVL.

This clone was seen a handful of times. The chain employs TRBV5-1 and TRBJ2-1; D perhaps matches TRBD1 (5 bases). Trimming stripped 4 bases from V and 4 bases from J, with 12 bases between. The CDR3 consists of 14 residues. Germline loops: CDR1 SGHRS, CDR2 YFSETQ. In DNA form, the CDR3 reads TGCGCCAGCAGCGAAGGGGAAGGTTACAATGAGCAGTTCTTC. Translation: CASSEGEGYNEQFF.

Written as DNA, the CDR3 is TGTGCCAGCAGCTTGAGGCAGGGAATGGGGGAGCAGTACTTC. Translation: CASSLRQGMGEQYF. The V gene is TRBV5-6, the J gene TRBJ2-7; TRBD1 might be the D (5 bases). Looked up from germline, CDR1 is SGHDT and CDR2 is YYEEEE. V shed 1 base and J shed 7 bases, with 15 bases lying between them. The CDR3 spans 14 residues.

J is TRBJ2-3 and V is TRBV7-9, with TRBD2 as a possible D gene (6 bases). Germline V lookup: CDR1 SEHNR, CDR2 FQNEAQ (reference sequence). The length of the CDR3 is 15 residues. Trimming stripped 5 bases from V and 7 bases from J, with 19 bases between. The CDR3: CASSPSGGPQNTQYF. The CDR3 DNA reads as TGTGCCAGCAGCCCTTCCGGGGGACCACAGAATACGCAGTATTTT.

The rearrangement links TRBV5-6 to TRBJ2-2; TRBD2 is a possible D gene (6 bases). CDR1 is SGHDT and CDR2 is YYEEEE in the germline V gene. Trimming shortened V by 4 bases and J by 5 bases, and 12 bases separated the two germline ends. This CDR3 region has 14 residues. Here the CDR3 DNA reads TGTGCCAGCAGCCCGCGGGGAGGAACCGGGGAGCTGTTTTTT. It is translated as CASSPRGGTGELFF.

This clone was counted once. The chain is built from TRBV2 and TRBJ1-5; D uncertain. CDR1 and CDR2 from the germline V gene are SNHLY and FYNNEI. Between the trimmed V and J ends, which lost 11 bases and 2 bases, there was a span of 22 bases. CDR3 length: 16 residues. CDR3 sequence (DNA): TGTGCCCAATACGACCCTTCGAGATCGGGCAATCAGCCCCAGCATTTT. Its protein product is CAQYDPSRSGNQPQHF.

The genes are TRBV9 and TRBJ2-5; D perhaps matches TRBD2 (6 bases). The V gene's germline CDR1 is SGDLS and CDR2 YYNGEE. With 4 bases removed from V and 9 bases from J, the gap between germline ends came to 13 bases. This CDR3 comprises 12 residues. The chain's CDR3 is CASSTTSSAQYF. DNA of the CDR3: TGTGCCAGCAGCACGACTAGTTCGGCCCAGTACTTC.

DNA for the CDR3: TGTGCCAGCAGTTCAGGGGCCCATGGCTACACCTTC. This translates into CASSSGAHGYTF. The chain links TRBV6-6 to TRBJ1-2; D may be TRBD1 (6 bases). Germline V gene lookup returns CDR1 MNHNY and CDR2 SVGAGI (reference sequence). The CDR3 is 12 residues long. The ends were cut back, 4 bases at V and 6 bases at J, with 9 bases in the middle.